The clone carrying this T cell receptor (beta chain) has a count of ten or more. Its antigen remains unknown. This sample stems from a study of early T cells in non-severe SARS-CoV-2 infection. Study-level information: Chains stayed unpaired after sequencing of bulk RNA from unsorted whole blood.

Unique molecular identifiers were added to individual cDNA molecules. Using its own MiXCR run on the 5' RACE reads, TCRdb lists one record per CDR3 protein. The sample holds roughly 45,000 distinct CDR3 sequences, roughly 10% seen once. CDR3 length: 15 amino acids. V was trimmed by 3 bases and J by 4 bases, leaving 13 bases between them. The germline V gene has CDR1 SGHNT and CDR2 YENEEA. Findings and limits, study-wide: There was a bias toward anti-spike CD8 responses in VDJdb matching, which missed private and CD4 specificities.

The receptor's source is an adult who was a healthcare worker with PCR-confirmed SARS-CoV-2 infection or an uninfected control (not recorded which). The rearrangement joins TRBV11-3 to TRBJ2-1; weak D call: TRBD1 (7 bases). Sequences were obtained from whole blood. DNA for the CDR3: TGTGCCAGCAGCTTCACAGGGGAGGCATACAATGAGCAGTTCTTC. This codes for CASSFTGEAYNEQFF. Using reference TRBV11-3 and TRBJ2-1 for the parts outside the CDR3, the full variable domain is EAGVVQSPRYKIIEKKQPVAFWCNPISGHNTLYWYLQNLGQGPELLIRYENEEAVDDSQLPKDRFSAERLKGVDSTLKIQPAELGDSAVYLCASSFTGEAYNEQFFGPGTRLTVL.